The subject of this entry is one T cell receptor (beta chain). What it binds is unknown. This sample was taken from a study of PD-L1 blockade in urothelial cancer. Study context: Patients' atezolizumab regimen, 1,200 mg intravenously every 3 weeks, began in the mid-2010s. Treatment start was followed by blood analysis at 3 weeks (second dose) and again at 6 weeks. Notes on the study in general: Larger 3-week expansion of tumor-associated blood clones was seen in durable-benefit patients.

The data were produced by immunoSEQ multiplex PCR, yet TCRdb's version contains in-frame clones alone and is incomplete. The sample has more than 55,000 clones; around 84% are singletons. Germline V gives CDR1 LGHNA, CDR2 YNFKEQ. Germline trimming cut 0 bases from V and 5 bases from J; bases unmatched to any gene: 13. This CDR3 has 18 residues. This chain connects TRBV4-2 to TRBJ2-1; 7 nucleotides line up with TRBD1. The sequence came from a man aged 50-60 years with urothelial cancer. Material: PBMCs, obtained around atezolizumab (anti-PD-L1) treatment. CDR3 protein: CASSQDQGEPDTDNEQFF. As DNA, the CDR3 is TGTGCCAGCAGCCAAGATCAGGGGGAGCCTGACACAGACAATGAGCAGTTCTTC.